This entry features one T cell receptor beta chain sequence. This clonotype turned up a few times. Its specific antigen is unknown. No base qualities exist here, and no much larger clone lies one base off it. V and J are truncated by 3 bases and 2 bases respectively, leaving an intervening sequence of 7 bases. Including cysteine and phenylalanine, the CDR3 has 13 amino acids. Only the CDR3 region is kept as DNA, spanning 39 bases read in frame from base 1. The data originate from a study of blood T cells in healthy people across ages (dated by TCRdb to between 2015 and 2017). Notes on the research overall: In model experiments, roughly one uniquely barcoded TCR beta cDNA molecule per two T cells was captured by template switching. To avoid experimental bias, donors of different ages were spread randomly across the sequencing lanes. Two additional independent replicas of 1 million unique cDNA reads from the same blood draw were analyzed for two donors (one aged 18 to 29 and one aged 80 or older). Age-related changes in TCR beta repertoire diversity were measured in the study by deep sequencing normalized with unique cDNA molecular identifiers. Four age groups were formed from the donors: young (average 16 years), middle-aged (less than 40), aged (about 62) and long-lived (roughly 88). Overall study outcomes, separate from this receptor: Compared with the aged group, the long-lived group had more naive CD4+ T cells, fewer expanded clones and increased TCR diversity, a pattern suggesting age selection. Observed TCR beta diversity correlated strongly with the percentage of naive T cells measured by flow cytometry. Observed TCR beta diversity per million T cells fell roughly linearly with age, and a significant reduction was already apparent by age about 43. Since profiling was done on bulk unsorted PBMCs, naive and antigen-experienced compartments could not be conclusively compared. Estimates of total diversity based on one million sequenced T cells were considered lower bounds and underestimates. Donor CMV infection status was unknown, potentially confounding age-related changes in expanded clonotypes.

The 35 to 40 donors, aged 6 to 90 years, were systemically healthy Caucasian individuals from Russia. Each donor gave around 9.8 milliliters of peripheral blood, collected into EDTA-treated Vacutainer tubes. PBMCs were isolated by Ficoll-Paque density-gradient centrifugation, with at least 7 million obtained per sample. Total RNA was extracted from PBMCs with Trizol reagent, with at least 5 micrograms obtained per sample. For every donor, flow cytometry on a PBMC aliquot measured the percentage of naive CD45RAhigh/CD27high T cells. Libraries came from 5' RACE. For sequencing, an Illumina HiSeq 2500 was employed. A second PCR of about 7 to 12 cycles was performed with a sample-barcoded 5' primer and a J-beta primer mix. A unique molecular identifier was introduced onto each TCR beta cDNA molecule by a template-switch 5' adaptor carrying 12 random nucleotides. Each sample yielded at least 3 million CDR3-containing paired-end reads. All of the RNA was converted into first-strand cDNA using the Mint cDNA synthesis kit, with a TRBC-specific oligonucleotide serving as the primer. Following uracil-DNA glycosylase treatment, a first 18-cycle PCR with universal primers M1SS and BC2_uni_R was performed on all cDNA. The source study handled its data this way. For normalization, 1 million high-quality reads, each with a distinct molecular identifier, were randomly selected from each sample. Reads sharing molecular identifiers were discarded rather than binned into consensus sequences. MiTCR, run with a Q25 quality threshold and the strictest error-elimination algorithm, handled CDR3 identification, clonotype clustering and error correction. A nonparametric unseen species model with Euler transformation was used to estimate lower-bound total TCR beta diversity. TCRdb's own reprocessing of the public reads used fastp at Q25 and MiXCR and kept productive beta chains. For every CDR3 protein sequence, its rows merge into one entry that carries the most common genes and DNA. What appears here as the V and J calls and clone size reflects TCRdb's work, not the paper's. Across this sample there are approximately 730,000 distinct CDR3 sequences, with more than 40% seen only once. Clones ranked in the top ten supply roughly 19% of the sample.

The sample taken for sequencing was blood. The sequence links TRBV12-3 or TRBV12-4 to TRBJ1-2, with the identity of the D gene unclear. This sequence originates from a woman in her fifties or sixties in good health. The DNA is TGTGCCAGCAGTTTTGACGAGAACTATGGCTACACCTTC. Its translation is CASSFDENYGYTF.